This entry lists 29 T cell receptor beta chains sequenced from one sample in a study of vaccination and CD4 T cells after COVID-19. Their specific antigens are unknown. The sample's treatment: approximately 9-day PBMC culture with coronavirus spike peptide pools or control peptides (ViraFEST assay). The Oncomine TCR Beta short-read assay was applied to DNA of cultured CD4+ T cells. TCRdb reanalysed the PCR reads using MiXCR and keeps one entry per CDR3 protein. The data hold tens of thousands of distinct CDR3 sequences, with around two thirds observed a single time. The specimen was CD4+ T cells from blood, cultured in vitro. The receptors originated from a human donor who had recovered from COVID-19.

The chain is built from TRBV4-2 and TRBJ1-5, with D unclear. This CDR3 is built from 15 residues. Trimming removed 0 bases at V and 0 bases at J, with 6 bases between. In germline, CDR1 is LGHNA, CDR2 YNFKEQ. CDR3 DNA sequence: TGTGCCAGCAGCCAAGAACAGATTAGCAATCAGCCCCAGCATTTT. Amino acid sequence: CASSQEQISNQPQHF.

This clonotype appeared a few times. The V call is TRBV2, the J call TRBJ2-5; 10 bases fit TRBD2. V was pared by 4 bases and J by 3 bases, with 5 bases of the junction left unmatched. Germline assignment: CDR1 SNHLY and CDR2 FYNNEI. The CDR3 covers 15 residues. DNA of the CDR3: TGTGCCAGCAGTGGGACTAGCGGAAGAAAAGAGACCCAGTACTTC. It yields the protein CASSGTSGRKETQYF.

The chain has TRBV20-1 and TRBJ2-1, with TRBD2 identical over 16 bases. The CDR3 totals 14 residues. With V trimmed by 4 bases and J by 8 bases, 2 bases remained unmatched. Germline V gives CDR1 DFQATT, CDR2 SNEGSKA (reference sequence). Here the CDR3 DNA reads TGCAGTGCTACGGGGACTAGCGGGAGGGATGAGCAGTTCTTC. Amino acid sequence: CSATGTSGRDEQFF.

The chain couples TRBV20-1 to TRBJ2-1, with a weak D call TRBD1 (6 bases). V was cut by 4 bases and J by 2 bases, with 12 bases left in between. The V gene's germline CDR1 is DFQATT and CDR2 SNEGSKA (reference sequence). The CDR3 covers 14 residues. Here the CDR3 reads CSAKEQGTYNEQFF. The DNA for the CDR3 is TGCAGTGCTAAGGAGCAGGGGACCTACAATGAGCAGTTCTTC.

In this sample, this clonotype turned up once. J is TRBJ2-2 and V is TRBV6-2 or TRBV6-3; D call uncertain. Trimming left V 0 bases short and J 3 bases short, with 8 bases between. CDR3 length equals 15 residues. Per germline, CDR1 MNHEY and CDR2 SVGEGT. Written as DNA, the CDR3 is TGTGCCAGCAGTTACTCGAAGGTGGACACCGGGGAGCTGTTTTTT. Protein sequence: CASSYSKVDTGELFF.

This sequence joins TRBV29-1 and TRBJ2-3; 14 bases line up with TRBD2. The CDR3 runs to 15 residues. The V segment lost 1 base and the J segment 3 bases; nucleotides outside the gene matches: 0. The V gene's germline CDR1 is SQVTM and CDR2 ANQGSEA. CDR3 region: CSVEGTSGRTDTQYF. The CDR3 nucleotides are TGCAGCGTTGAAGGGACTAGCGGGAGGACAGATACGCAGTATTTT.

J is TRBJ1-2 and V is TRBV2; D may be TRBD1 (5 bases). The CDR3 runs 13 residues. Trimming removed 3 bases at V and 6 bases at J, with 11 bases between. Per the germline V gene, CDR1 is SNHLY and CDR2 is FYNNEI. CDR3 in DNA: TGTGCCAGCAGTGAGGGCAGGGCCCATGGCTACACCTTC. This codes for CASSEGRAHGYTF.

In its sample, this clonotype was seen a few times. CDR3 residues: CASSEQGPMNYGYTF. The DNA for the CDR3 is TGTGCCAGCAGTGAGCAAGGGCCGATGAACTATGGCTACACCTTC. The V and J genes are TRBV2 and TRBJ1-2; D is ambiguous. V was shortened by 3 bases and J by 2 bases, with 13 bases between the two germline ends. The V gene's germline CDR1 is SNHLY and CDR2 FYNNEI. This CDR3 is built from 15 residues.

The V and J genes are TRBV7-2 and TRBJ1-2, with D possibly being TRBD1 (5 bases). V lost 2 bases, J lost 8 bases, and 9 bases lay in between. The CDR3 is 12 amino acids. Germline V gene sequence: CDR1 SGHTA, CDR2 FQGNSA. As DNA, the CDR3 is TGTGCCAGCAGCTTAAGTGGGGCCGGCTACACCTTC. Protein sequence: CASSLSGAGYTF.

The V gene is TRBV6-2 or TRBV6-3, the J gene TRBJ1-5, with D tentatively TRBD1 (5 bases). The CDR3 is 14 amino acids. V lost 4 bases, J lost 3 bases, and 10 bases lay in between. In germline, CDR1 is MNHEY, CDR2 SVGEGT. This chain's CDR3 is CASSFEGINQPQHF. The CDR3 nucleotides are TGTGCCAGCAGTTTCGAGGGGATCAATCAGCCCCAGCATTTT.

This clonotype was detected a few times. V gene TRBV7-2 combines with J gene TRBJ1-1, with D possibly matching TRBD1 (5 bases). Germline assignment: CDR1 SGHTA and CDR2 FQGNSA. The CDR3 covers 13 residues. V dropped 5 bases and J dropped 1 base, with 8 bases sitting between them. This chain's CDR3 is CASSEGRNTEAFF. CDR3 DNA: TGTGCCAGCAGCGAGGGGAGGAACACTGAAGCTTTCTTT.

The chain links TRBV20-1 to TRBJ1-2; no firm D call. Germline CDR1 reads DFQATT; CDR2 reads SNEGSKA (reference sequence). V lost 1 base, J lost 4 bases, and 7 bases lay in between. The CDR3 is 12 amino acids. The CDR3 DNA reads TGCAGTGCTAGAGGCCGGAGCTATGGCTACACCTTC. Translation: CSARGRSYGYTF.

V usage is TRBV28 and J usage is TRBJ1-5, with D tentatively TRBD1 (6 bases). The germline CDR1 and CDR2 sequences are MDHEN and SYDVKM. This CDR3 comprises 18 residues. With 6 bases removed from V and 3 bases from J, the gap between germline ends came to 24 bases. In nucleotides, the CDR3 is TGTGCCAGCAGGCGGAGGCCGAGGGGGACTCGATCCAATCAGCCCCAGCATTTT. It specifies CASRRRPRGTRSNQPQHF.

The V call is TRBV4-2, the J call TRBJ2-7; D ambiguous. Germline lookup yields CDR1 LGHNA and CDR2 YNFKEQ. V lost 2 bases and J 3 bases, leaving 17 bases between the germline ends. The CDR3 loop spans 16 amino acids. CDR3 in amino acids: CASSQSMAGRNYEQYF. The CDR3 coding sequence is TGTGCCAGCAGCCAAAGCATGGCAGGTCGGAACTACGAGCAGTACTTC.

The chain is built from TRBV27 and TRBJ1-2; D is uncertain. Trimming left V 3 bases short and J 1 base short, with 15 bases between. Germline CDR1 reads MNHEY; CDR2 reads SMNVEV (reference sequence). This CDR3 is built from 16 residues. DNA for the CDR3: TGTGCCAGCAGTTTGAGATCATCCCTCTTTAACTATGGCTACACCTTC. Residues: CASSLRSSLFNYGYTF.

The chain links TRBV2 to TRBJ2-5; TRBD1 matches at 9 bases. The CDR3 covers 14 residues. V was pared by 6 bases and J by 5 bases, with 7 bases of the junction left unmatched. Germline V gives CDR1 SNHLY, CDR2 FYNNEI. CDR3 DNA sequence: TGTGCCAGCAGAGCCGGGACAGGGTCGGAGACCCAGTACTTC. Translation: CASRAGTGSETQYF.

By proportion, this clonotype is medium-sized (0.01 to 0.1%). The V gene is TRBV20-1, the J gene TRBJ2-1; 7 bases agree with TRBD2. Trimming cost V 3 bases and J 6 bases; bases outside gene matches: 11. CDR1 and CDR2 from the germline V gene are DFQATT and SNEGSKA (reference sequence). The CDR3 runs to 15 residues. The CDR3 coding sequence is TGCAGTGCTAGGGGTTCCGGCGGGAGAAGCAATGAGCAGTTCTTC. Its translation is CSARGSGGRSNEQFF.

This clonotype has a single count. The junction shows a germline mismatch at one end, possibly a read error. This chain links TRBV4-1 with TRBJ1-2; D gene unclear. From germline, CDR1 is MGHRA and CDR2 YSYEKL. The CDR3 sequence is 14 residues long. The CDR3 sequence is CASSQVGRFDGYTF. The CDR3 bases are TGCGCTAGCAGCCAAGTTGGCAGGTTCGATGGCTACACCTTC.

V gene TRBV10-1 combines with J gene TRBJ2-7; 7 positions agree with TRBD2. The V and J ends lost 6 bases and 1 base, in that order; junction bases with no gene match: 6. Germline loops: CDR1 WNHNN, CDR2 SYGVQD (reference sequence). This CDR3 has 14 amino acids. CDR3 region: CASSASGASYEQYF. The CDR3 region has the DNA TGCGCCAGCAGCGCTAGCGGAGCTTCCTACGAGCAGTACTTC.

CDR3 residues: CASQRRQGALQPQHF. CDR3 sequence (DNA): TGTGCCAGCCAACGCCGACAGGGGGCGCTTCAGCCCCAGCATTTT. The V and J genes are TRBV6-1 and TRBJ1-5, with 10 bases fitting TRBD1. The CDR3 runs to 15 residues. The germline CDR1 and CDR2 sequences are MNHNS and SASEGT. V dropped 8 bases and J dropped 6; count of bases not matched to a gene: 10.

The count of this clonotype is one. The V gene is TRBV29-1, the J gene TRBJ1-1; D uncertain. Germline CDR1 SQVTM, CDR2 ANQGSEA. V was trimmed by 6 bases and J by 1 base, leaving 12 bases between them. The CDR3 loop spans 13 amino acids. Here the CDR3 reads CSVKQSPNTEAFF. CDR3 DNA sequence: TGCAGCGTAAAACAGAGCCCGAACACTGAAGCTTTCTTT.

The CDR3: CASSFGASGTYEQYF. The CDR3, as DNA: TGTGCCAGCAGTTTTGGGGCTAGCGGGACCTACGAGCAGTACTTC. This sequence joins TRBV6-2 or TRBV6-3 and TRBJ2-7, with TRBD2 identical over 9 bases. CDR3 length equals 15 residues. V trimming: 4 bases; J trimming: 2 bases; junction bases outside the gene matches: 6. Germline assignment: CDR1 MNHEY and CDR2 SVGEGT.

This clonotype came up a few times. The chain recombines TRBV19 with TRBJ2-2, with D perhaps assigned TRBD1 or TRBD2 (6 bases each). The CDR3 has 16 amino acids. Germline assignment: CDR1 LNHDA and CDR2 SQIVND (reference sequence). The V end was cut by 6 bases, the J end by 3 bases, with 17 bases between. The CDR3 DNA follows: TGTGCCAGTAGGACAACAGGGTCGGGGGACACCGGGGAGCTGTTTTTT. Amino acids: CASRTTGSGDTGELFF.

This clonotype was picked up a small number of times. The chain carries TRBV24-1 and TRBJ1-2; 7 bases are a match to TRBD1. Trimming took 2 bases from V and 7 from J; bases not matched to a gene: 9. The CDR3 spans 15 residues. The germline V gene has CDR1 KGHDR and CDR2 SFDVKD. The CDR3 bases are TGTGCCACCAGTGATTCCCTCATCCCAGGGGGTGGCTACACCTTC. This codes for CATSDSLIPGGGYTF.

As DNA, the CDR3 is TGTGCCAGCAGCTTTCCTATCGTAACCCAGTACTTC. Translated, it gives CASSFPIVTQYF. The rearrangement joins TRBV12-3 or TRBV12-4 to TRBJ2-5; D uncertain. The CDR3 contains 12 residues. V was clipped by 6 bases and J by 8 bases, with 13 bases between them.

The J gene is TRBJ2-1, the V gene TRBV20-1; D ambiguous. Germline-derived CDR1 and CDR2 are DFQATT and SNEGSKA (reference sequence). CDR3 length: 11 amino acids. The V end was cut by 5 bases, the J end by 4 bases, with 6 bases between. CDR3 sequence reads: CSAHKYNEQFF. CDR3 nucleotides: TGCAGTGCTCACAAGTACAATGAGCAGTTCTTC.

This clonotype was seen only a few times. J is TRBJ1-5 and V is TRBV7-4; D is undetermined. The ends were cut back, 1 base at V and 4 bases at J, with 14 bases in the middle. This CDR3 spans 16 amino acids. Germline lookup yields CDR1 SGHVT and CDR2 SQSDAQ. CDR3 loop: CASSLGWAFWNQPQHF. The CDR3 DNA is TGTGCCAGCAGCTTAGGGTGGGCGTTTTGGAATCAGCCCCAGCATTTT.

The chain uses TRBV20-1 and TRBJ2-1, with TRBD2 matching over 8 bases. The germline gives CDR1 DFQATT, CDR2 SNEGSKA (reference sequence). There are 15 residues in the CDR3. The V and J ends lost 8 bases and 4 bases, in that order; junction bases with no gene match: 13. Written as DNA, the CDR3 is TGCAGTCCCCGTCGGGCGGGGGGCGTTTACAATGAGCAGTTCTTC. This sequence encodes CSPRRAGGVYNEQFF.

The chain has TRBV28 and TRBJ1-2; D ambiguous. CDR3 length: 16 amino acids. Looked up from germline, CDR1 is MDHEN and CDR2 is SYDVKM. V lost 3 bases and J lost 4, with 18 bases in between. The CDR3: CASSLSGNGVTYGYTF. CDR3 coding DNA: TGTGCCAGCAGTTTGTCTGGGAATGGGGTTACCTATGGCTACACCTTC.